Here is one T cell receptor beta chain with its context. These data come from a study of blood T cell repertoires in COVID-19. TCRdb's copy holds only in-frame clones and misses some; the assay was immunoSEQ multiplex PCR. The sample shows some 51,000 clones, about nine tenths of them seen only once. The sequenced material came from peripheral blood. The clonotype originates from a man between 40 and 49 years old with acute or convalescent COVID-19.

CDR3 amino acids: CASSFPLRRELSEQYF. As DNA, the CDR3 is TGTGCCAGCAGCTTTCCCCTCAGGCGGGAGTTGAGCGAGCAGTACTTC. The chain recombines TRBV7-2 with TRBJ2-7; 7 nucleotides match TRBD2. This CDR3 region has 16 residues. The germline V gene encodes CDR1 SGHTA and CDR2 FQGNSA. Germline trimming cut 3 bases from V and 6 bases from J; bases unmatched to any gene: 14.